This T cell receptor beta chain was recorded in a study of blood T cell repertoires in COVID-19. Study context: Acute-phase and convalescent COVID-19 samples originated in the United States, Italy and Spain. PBMCs, B-cell-depleted T cells, or T cells provided the cDNA or gDNA that made up the material.

Authors' analysis steps: Reference gene primer amplification yielded estimated nucleated cell counts. This table comes from immunoSEQ multiplex PCR, and its TCRdb copy is limited to in-frame clones, with some not included. D and trimming come from the DNA, and the V and J calls and clone size come from that table. Of about 78,000 clones detected, around 88% appear once; the ten largest clones hold roughly 5.3%. CDR3 length equals 13 residues. V lost 7 bases, J lost 5 bases, and 7 bases stayed unmatched. The V gene's germline CDR1 is WSHSY and CDR2 SAAADI. The genes are TRBV10-2 and TRBJ2-7; 8 bases line up with TRBD1. This TCR came from a woman of 80 years or more with active or convalescent COVID-19. The source material was peripheral blood. DNA of the CDR3: TGCGCCAGCACCGAGCCAGGGGGCCACGAGCAGTACTTC. Translated: CASTEPGGHEQYF.